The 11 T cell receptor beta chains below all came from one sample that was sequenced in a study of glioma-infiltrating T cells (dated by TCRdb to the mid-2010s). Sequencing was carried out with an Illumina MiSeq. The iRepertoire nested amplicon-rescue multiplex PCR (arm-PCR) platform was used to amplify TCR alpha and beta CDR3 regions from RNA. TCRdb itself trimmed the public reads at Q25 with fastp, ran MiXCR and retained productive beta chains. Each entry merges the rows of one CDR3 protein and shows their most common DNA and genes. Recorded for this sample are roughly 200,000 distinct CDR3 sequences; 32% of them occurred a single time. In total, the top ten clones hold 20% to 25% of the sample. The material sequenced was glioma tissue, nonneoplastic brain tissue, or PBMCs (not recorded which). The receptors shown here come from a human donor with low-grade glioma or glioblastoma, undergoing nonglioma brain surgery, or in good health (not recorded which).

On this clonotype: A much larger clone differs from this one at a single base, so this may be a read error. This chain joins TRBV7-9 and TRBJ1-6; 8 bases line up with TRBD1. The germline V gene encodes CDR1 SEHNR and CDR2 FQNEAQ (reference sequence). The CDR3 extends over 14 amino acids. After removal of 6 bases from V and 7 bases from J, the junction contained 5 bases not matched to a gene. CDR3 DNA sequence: TGTGCCAGCAGGATGACAGGGGAGAATTCACCCCTCCACTTT. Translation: CASRMTGENSPLHF.

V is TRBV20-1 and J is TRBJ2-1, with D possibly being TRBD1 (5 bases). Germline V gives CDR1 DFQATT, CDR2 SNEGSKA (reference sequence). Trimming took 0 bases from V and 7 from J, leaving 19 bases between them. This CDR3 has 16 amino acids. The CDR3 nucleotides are TGCAGTGCTAGAGATTTAGGGAAGGGGTCTGGAAATGAGCAGTTCTTC. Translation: CSARDLGKGSGNEQFF.

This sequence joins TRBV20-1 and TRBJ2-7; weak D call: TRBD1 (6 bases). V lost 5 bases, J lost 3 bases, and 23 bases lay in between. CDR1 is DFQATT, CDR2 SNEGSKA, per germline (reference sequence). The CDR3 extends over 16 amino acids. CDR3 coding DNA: TGCAGTGCTCCAGGGTCTGGGGGCGTGGAAGTCTACGAGCAGTACTTC. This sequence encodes CSAPGSGGVEVYEQYF.

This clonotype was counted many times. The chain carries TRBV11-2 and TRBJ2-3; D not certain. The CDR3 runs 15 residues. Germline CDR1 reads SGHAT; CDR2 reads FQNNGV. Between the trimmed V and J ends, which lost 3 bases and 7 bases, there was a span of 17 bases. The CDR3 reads CASSFGQWVENTQYF. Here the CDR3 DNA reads TGTGCCAGCAGCTTTGGTCAGTGGGTAGAGAATACGCAGTATTTT.

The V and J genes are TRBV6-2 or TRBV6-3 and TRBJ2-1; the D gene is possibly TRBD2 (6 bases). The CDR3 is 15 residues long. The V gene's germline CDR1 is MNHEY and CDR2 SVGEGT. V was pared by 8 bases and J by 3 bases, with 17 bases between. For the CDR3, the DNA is TGTGCCAGCCGAGAAATGGGGCGGGACTACAATGAGCAGTTCTTC. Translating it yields CASREMGRDYNEQFF.

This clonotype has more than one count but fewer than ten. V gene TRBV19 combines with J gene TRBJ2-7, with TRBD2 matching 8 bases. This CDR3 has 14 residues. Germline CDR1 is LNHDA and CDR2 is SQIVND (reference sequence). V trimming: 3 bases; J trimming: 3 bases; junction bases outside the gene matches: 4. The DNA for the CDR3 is TGTGCCAGTAGTATGGTAGCGGGGTTCTACGAGCAGTACTTC. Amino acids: CASSMVAGFYEQYF.

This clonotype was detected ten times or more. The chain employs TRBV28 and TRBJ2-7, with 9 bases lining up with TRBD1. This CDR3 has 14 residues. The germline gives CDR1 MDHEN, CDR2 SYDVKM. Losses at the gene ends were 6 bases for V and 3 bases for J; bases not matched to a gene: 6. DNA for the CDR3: TGTGCCAGCAGACCGGGACAGGGCTACTACGAGCAGTACTTC. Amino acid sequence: CASRPGQGYYEQYF.

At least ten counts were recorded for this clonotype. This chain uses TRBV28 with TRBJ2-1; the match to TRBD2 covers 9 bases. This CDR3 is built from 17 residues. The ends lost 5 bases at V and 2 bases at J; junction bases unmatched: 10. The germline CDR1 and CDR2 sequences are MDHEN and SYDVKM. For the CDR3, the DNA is TGTGCCAGCAGTCCCGTAGAGCGGGAGGTAACCTACAATGAGCAGTTCTTC. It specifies CASSPVEREVTYNEQFF. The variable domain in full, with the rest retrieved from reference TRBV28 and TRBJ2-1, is DVKVTQSSRYLVKRTGEKVFLECVQDMDHENMFWYRQDPGLGLRLIYFSYDVKMKEKGDIPEGYSVSREKKERFSLILESASTNQTSMYLCASSPVEREVTYNEQFFGPGTRLTVL.

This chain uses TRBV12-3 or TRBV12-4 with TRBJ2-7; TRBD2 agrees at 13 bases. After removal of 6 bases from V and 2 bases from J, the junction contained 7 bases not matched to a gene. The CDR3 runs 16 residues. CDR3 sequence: CASSSRTSGSPYEQYF. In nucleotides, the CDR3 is TGTGCCAGCAGCTCCCGGACTAGCGGGAGTCCCTACGAGCAGTACTTC.

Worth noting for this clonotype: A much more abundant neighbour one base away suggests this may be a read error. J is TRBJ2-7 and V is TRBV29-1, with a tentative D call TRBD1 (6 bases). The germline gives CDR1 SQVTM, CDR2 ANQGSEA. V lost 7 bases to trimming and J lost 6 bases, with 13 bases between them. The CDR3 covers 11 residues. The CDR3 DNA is TGCAGCGCCTGGCAGGACAGCGAGCAGTACTTC. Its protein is CSAWQDSEQYF.

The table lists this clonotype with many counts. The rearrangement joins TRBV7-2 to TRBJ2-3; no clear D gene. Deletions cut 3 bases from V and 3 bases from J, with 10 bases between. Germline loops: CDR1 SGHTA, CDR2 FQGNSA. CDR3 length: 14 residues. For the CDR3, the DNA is TGTGCCAGCAGCTTGGACCGACGGACAGATACGCAGTATTTT. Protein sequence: CASSLDRRTDTQYF.